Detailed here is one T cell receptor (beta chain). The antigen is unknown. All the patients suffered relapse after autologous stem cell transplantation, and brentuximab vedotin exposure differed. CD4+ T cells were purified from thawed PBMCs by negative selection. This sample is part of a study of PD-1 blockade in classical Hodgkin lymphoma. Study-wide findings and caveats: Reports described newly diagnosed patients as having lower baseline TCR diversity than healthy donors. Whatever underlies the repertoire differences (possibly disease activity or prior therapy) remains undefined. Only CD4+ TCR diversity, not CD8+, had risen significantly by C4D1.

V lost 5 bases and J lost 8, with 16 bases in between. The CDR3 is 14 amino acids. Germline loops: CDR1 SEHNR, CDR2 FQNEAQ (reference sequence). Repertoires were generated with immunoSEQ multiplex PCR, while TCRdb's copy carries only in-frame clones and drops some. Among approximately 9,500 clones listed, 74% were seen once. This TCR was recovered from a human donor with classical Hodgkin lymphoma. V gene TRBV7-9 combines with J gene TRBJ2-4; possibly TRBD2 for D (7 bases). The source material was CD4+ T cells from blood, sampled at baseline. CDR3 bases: TGTGCCAGCAGCCGAGGGGGGGCGCAGGACATTCAGTACTTC. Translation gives CASSRGGAQDIQYF.